Reported below is one T cell receptor beta chain. Its antigen is not known. This CDR3 has 14 residues. V shed 5 bases, J shed 1 base, and the junction held 2 bases outside the gene matches. Germline V gives CDR1 MNHEY, CDR2 SVGAGI. This sample stems from a study of cytomegalovirus exposure and HLA in healthy donors. Nominally healthy donors provided the samples, though records likely missed some immune exposures. The study's findings and limits: Analyses of presence and absence presupposed an approximately uniform sequencing depth across donors. In an earlier analysis, productive rearrangement rates for most beta V segments clustered near 87% or 30%.

PCR employed 60 Vbeta and 13 Jbeta primers. Produced via immunoSEQ multiplex PCR; TCRdb's table is partial and in-frame only. The sample totals 110,000 to 150,000 clones. The sequenced sample consisted of PBMCs. The TCR originated in a woman between 18 and 30 years old in good health and CMV-seronegative. This chain links TRBV6-5 with TRBJ1-5; TRBD1 matches at 7 bases. CDR3 coding DNA: TGTGCCAGCAGTCTACAGGGGAGCAATCAGCCCCAGCATTTT. Protein sequence: CASSLQGSNQPQHF.